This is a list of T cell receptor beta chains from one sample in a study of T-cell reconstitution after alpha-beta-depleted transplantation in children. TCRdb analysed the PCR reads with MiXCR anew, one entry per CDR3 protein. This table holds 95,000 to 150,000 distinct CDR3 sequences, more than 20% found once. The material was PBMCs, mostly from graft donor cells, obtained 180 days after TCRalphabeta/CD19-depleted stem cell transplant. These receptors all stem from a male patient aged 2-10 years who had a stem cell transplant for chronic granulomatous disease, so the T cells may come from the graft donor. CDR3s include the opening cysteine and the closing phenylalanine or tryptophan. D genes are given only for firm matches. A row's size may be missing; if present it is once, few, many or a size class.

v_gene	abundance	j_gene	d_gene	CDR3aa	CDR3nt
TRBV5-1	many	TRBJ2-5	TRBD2	CASSLGLVLSKEETQYF	TGCGCCAGCAGCCTGGGACTAGTGCTGAGTAAGGAAGAGACCCAGTACTTC
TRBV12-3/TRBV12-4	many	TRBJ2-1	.	CASRRLEPYNEQFF	TGTGCCAGCAGACGCCTTGAACCCTACAATGAGCAGTTCTTC
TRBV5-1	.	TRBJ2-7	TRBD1	CASSSRTGISYEQYF	TGCGCCAGCAGTTCAAGGACAGGGATTTCCTACGAGCAGTACTTC
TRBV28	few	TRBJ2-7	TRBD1	CASSLPGQVNYEQYF	TGTGCCAGCAGCCTACCGGGACAGGTCAACTACGAGCAGTACTTC
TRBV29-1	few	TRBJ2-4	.	CSVAPGAKNIQYF	TGCAGCGTTGCACCGGGAGCCAAAAACATTCAGTACTTC
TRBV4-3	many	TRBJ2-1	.	CASSQGIRGWEQFF	TGCGCCAGCAGCCAAGGGATCAGGGGATGGGAGCAGTTCTTC
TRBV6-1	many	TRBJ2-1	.	CASCRGSYAHNEQFF	TGTGCCAGCTGCCGGGGGTCTTATGCTCACAATGAGCAGTTCTTC
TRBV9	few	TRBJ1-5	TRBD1	CASSGGQGNQPQHF	TGTGCCAGCTCCGGGGGACAGGGCAATCAGCCCCAGCATTTT
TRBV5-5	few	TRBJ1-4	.	CASSLSLLLSGEKLFF	TGTGCCAGCAGCCTGTCCCTCCTACTAAGTGGTGAAAAACTGTTTTTT
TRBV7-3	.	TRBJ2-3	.	CASSDGGTQYF	TGTGCCAGCAGCGACGGAGGTACGCAGTATTTT
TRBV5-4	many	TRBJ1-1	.	CASSFAANPGAEAFF	TGTGCCAGCAGCTTTGCGGCGAATCCGGGGGCTGAAGCTTTCTTT
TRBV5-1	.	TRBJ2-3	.	CASSPWLNTDTQYF	TGCGCCAGCAGCCCCTGGCTTAACACAGATACGCAGTATTTT
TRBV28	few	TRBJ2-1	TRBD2	CASTSRGLAASRGEQFF	TGTGCCAGCACAAGTCGGGGACTAGCGGCTTCCCGGGGTGAGCAGTTCTTC
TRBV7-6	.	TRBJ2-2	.	CASSLAGLQSTGELFF	TGTGCCAGCAGCTTAGCGGGCCTCCAATCAACCGGGGAGCTGTTTTTT
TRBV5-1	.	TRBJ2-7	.	CASSLAANPFMITYEQYF	TGCGCCAGCAGCTTGGCGGCGAACCCCTTTATGATAACCTACGAGCAGTACTTC
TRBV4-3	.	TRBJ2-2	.	CASSQDFEVETNTGELFF	TGCGCCAGCAGCCAAGATTTTGAGGTGGAGACGAACACCGGGGAGCTGTTTTTT
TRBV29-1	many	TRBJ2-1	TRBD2	CSVEDAGLGNRNEQFF	TGCAGCGTTGAAGATGCAGGACTAGGGAACAGGAATGAGCAGTTCTTC
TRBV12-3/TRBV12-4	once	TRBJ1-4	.	CASSLEGGKLFF	TGTGCCAGCAGTTTAGAAGGGGGAAAACTGTTTTTT
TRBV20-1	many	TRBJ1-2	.	CSASRDAYGYTF	TGCAGTGCTAGCCGGGACGCATATGGCTACACCTTC
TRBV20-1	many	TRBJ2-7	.	CSASTSSGASSSYEQYF	TGCAGTGCTTCGACTTCGTCTGGAGCCTCGAGCTCCTACGAGCAGTACTTC
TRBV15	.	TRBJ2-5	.	CATSRDSRRGREETQYF	TGTGCCACCAGCAGAGATTCAAGACGGGGGCGCGAGGAGACCCAGTACTTC
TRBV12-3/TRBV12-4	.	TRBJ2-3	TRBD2	CASSYTSGPNTDTQYF	TGTGCCAGCAGCTACACTAGCGGGCCCAACACAGATACGCAGTATTTT
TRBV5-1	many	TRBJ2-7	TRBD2	CASSFDVSGSGRTYEQYF	TGCGCCAGCAGCTTCGACGTAAGCGGGAGTGGTCGGACCTACGAGCAGTACTTC
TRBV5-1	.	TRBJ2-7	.	CASTKYGGTYEQYF	TGCGCCAGCACGAAATATGGGGGAACCTACGAGCAGTACTTC
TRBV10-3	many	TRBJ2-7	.	CAISEKNLTGYEQYF	TGTGCCATCAGTGAAAAAAACTTGACAGGCTACGAGCAGTACTTC
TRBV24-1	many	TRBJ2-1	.	CATGDMDNWQFF	TGTGCCACCGGCGACATGGACAATTGGCAGTTCTTC
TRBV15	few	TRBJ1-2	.	CATSRYNWEGYTF	TGTGCCACCAGCAGATACAATTGGGAGGGCTACACCTTC
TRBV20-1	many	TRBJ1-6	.	CSALIGGRNSPLHF	TGCAGTGCTCTGATCGGTGGGCGTAATTCACCCCTCCACTTT
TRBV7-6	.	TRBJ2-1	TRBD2	CASSTKWGLAVSVVDNEQFF	TGTGCCAGCAGCACCAAGTGGGGACTAGCGGTTAGTGTGGTCGACAATGAGCAGTTCTTC
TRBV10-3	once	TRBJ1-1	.	CAISESGGRNPEAFF	TGTGCCATCAGTGAGTCAGGTGGACGGAATCCTGAAGCTTTCTTT
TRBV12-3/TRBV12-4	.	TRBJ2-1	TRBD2	CASSYGLAVGNEQFF	TGTGCCAGCAGTTATGGGCTAGCGGTGGGTAATGAGCAGTTCTTC
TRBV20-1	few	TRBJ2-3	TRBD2	CSVRTSEDTDTQYF	TGCAGTGTACGGACTAGCGAGGACACAGATACGCAGTATTTT
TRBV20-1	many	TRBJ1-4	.	CSASPFRTVFEKLFF	TGCAGTGCTAGTCCCTTTCGGACAGTTTTCGAAAAACTGTTTTTT
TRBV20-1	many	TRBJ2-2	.	CSARNVPGAANTGELFF	TGCAGTGCTAGAAATGTCCCAGGGGCAGCTAACACCGGGGAGCTGTTTTTT
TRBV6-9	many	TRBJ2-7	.	CASSYSAAVSYEQYF	TGTGCCAGCAGTTATTCGGCAGCCGTATCGTACGAGCAGTACTTC
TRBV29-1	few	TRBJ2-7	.	CSVDLGLGLDEQYF	TGCAGCGTTGACTTGGGGTTAGGGTTGGACGAGCAGTACTTC
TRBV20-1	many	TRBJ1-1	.	CSTSKSYTEAFF	TGCAGTACAAGCAAATCATACACTGAAGCTTTCTTT
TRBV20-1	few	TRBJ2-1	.	CSARGEEHYNEQFF	TGCAGTGCTAGGGGGGAAGAACATTACAATGAGCAGTTCTTC
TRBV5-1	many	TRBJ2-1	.	CASSFTGVSNEQFF	TGCGCCAGCAGCTTCACGGGAGTTAGCAATGAGCAGTTCTTC
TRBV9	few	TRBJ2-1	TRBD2	CASSVRLAASGEQFF	TGTGCCAGCAGCGTAAGGCTAGCGGCCTCTGGTGAGCAGTTCTTC
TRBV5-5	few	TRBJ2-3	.	CASTSRGADTQYF	TGTGCCAGCACCTCCCGGGGTGCAGATACGCAGTATTTT
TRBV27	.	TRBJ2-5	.	CASSTQGRETQYF	TGTGCCAGCAGCACACAGGGCCGGGAGACCCAGTACTTC
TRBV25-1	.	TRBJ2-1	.	CASSESPRASYNEQFF	TGTGCCAGCAGTGAATCTCCACGGGCCTCCTACAATGAGCAGTTCTTC
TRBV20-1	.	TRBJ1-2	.	CSARTGLDYGYTF	TGCAGTGCTAGAACGGGGTTGGACTATGGCTACACCTTC
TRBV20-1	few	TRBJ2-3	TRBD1	CSAYRGGPIPDTQYF	TGCAGTGCTTACAGGGGTGGGCCGATTCCAGATACGCAGTATTTT
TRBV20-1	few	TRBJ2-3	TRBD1	CSARFRTGKTDTQYF	TGCAGTGCTAGATTCCGGACAGGGAAAACAGATACGCAGTATTTT
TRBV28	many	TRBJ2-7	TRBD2	CASRLAGDHLSYEQYF	TGTGCCAGCAGACTAGCGGGAGACCATCTCTCCTACGAGCAGTACTTC
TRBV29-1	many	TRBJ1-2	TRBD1	CSVERGQNYGYTF	TGCAGCGTTGAAAGGGGGCAAAACTATGGCTACACCTTC
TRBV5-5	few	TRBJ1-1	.	CASSSATEAFF	TGTGCCAGCAGCTCCGCAACTGAAGCTTTCTTT
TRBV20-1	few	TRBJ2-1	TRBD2	CSARDRAGGPHEQFF	TGCAGTGCTAGAGACCGAGCGGGGGGGCCACATGAGCAGTTCTTC
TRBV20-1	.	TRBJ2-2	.	CSAVLPGTGELFF	TGCAGTGCTGTCCTTCCGGGAACCGGGGAGCTGTTTTTT
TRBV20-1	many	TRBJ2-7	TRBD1	CSARPGQGAYEQYF	TGCAGTGCCAGGCCGGGACAGGGGGCGTACGAGCAGTACTTC
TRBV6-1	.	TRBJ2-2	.	CASRSSENTGELFF	TGTGCCAGCAGGAGTAGCGAGAACACCGGGGAGCTGTTTTTT
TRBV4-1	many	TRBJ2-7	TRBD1	CASSQAWVPDRGLYEQYF	TGCGCCAGCAGCCAAGCCTGGGTCCCGGACAGGGGGCTCTACGAGCAGTACTTC